This T cell receptor beta chain was captured in a study of OX40 agonist ivuxolimab in advanced cancers. Study-wide points: Clonal expansion by week 6 occurred in CD4+ and CD8+ blood T cells (at 0.1 to 3.0 mg/kg). Expanded clones tended on average to be more numerous among CD8+ T cells than CD4+.

Concerning this clone itself: Its antigen is currently unknown.

Some clones are missing from TCRdb's copy, which holds only in-frame ones; the method was immunoSEQ multiplex PCR. The sample consists of some 58,000 clones, around nine tenths of them appearing once. Germline assignment: CDR1 MDHEN and CDR2 SYDVKM. The length of the CDR3 is 16 residues. The V end lost 1 base, the J end lost 4 bases, and 16 bases lay between the germline ends. The rearrangement joins TRBV28 to TRBJ1-2; D is uncertain. The source material was CD4+ or CD8+ T cells sorted from blood, sampled in a trial of the OX40 agonist ivuxolimab. The sequence was obtained from an adult with an advanced solid tumor such as melanoma, head and neck, liver or kidney cancer. CDR3 residues: CASSLYSGPTIYGYTF. CDR3 sequence (DNA): TGTGCCAGCAGTTTATACTCCGGGCCCACTATCTATGGCTACACCTTC.